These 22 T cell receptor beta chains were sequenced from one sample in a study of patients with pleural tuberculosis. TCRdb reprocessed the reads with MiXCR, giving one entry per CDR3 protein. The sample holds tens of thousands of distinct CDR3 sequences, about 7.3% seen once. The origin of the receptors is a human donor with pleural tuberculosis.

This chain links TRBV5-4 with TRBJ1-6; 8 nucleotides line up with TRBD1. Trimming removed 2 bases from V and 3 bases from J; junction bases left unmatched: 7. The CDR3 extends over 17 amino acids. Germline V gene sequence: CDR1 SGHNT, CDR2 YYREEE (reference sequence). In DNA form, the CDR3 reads TGTGCCAGCAGCTTCGCCGGACAGGGTTACTATAATTCACCCCTCCACTTT. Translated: CASSFAGQGYYNSPLHF.

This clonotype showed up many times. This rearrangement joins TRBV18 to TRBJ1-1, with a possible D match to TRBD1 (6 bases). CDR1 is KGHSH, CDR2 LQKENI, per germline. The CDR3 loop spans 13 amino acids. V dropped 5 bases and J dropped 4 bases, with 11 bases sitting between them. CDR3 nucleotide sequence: TGTGCCAGCTCAACCGGAGGGGGCACTGAAGCTTTCTTT. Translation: CASSTGGGTEAFF.

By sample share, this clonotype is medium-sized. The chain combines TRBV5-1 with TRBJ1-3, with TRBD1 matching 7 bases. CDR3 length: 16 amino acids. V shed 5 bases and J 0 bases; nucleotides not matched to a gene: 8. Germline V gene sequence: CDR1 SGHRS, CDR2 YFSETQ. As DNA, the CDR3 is TGCGCCAGCAGGCCAGGGGGAACGAACTCTGGAAACACCATATATTTT. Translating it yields CASRPGGTNSGNTIYF.

The CDR3 loop reads CASSPRAEETQYF. CDR3 in DNA: TGTGCCAGCTCACCACGGGCGGAAGAGACCCAGTACTTC. This chain uses TRBV18 with TRBJ2-5; D is unresolved. V shed 1 base and J shed 3 bases, with 6 bases lying between them. CDR1 and CDR2 from the germline V gene are KGHSH and LQKENI. There are 13 residues in the CDR3.

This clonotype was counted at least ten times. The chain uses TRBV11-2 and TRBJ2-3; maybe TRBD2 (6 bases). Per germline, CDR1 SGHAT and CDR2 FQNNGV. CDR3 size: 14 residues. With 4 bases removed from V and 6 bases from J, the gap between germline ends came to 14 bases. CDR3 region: CASSWRRAADTQYF. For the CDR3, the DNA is TGTGCCAGCAGCTGGCGGAGGGCGGCGGATACGCAGTATTTT.

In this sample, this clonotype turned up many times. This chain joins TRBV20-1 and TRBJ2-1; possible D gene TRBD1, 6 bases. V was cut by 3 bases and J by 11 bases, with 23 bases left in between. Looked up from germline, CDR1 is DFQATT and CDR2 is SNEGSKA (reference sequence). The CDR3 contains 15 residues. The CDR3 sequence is CSARGYSVQGGKQFF. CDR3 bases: TGCAGTGCTAGGGGGTATTCAGTACAGGGCGGTAAGCAGTTCTTC.

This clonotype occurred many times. The CDR3 loop reads CASSGHLNTEAFF. DNA of the CDR3: TGTGCCAGCTCGGGACACCTGAACACTGAAGCTTTCTTT. The chain carries TRBV11-1 and TRBJ1-1; TRBD1 might be the D (6 bases). Germline loops: CDR1 SGHAT, CDR2 FQDESV (reference sequence). CDR3 size: 13 residues. V lost 8 bases, J lost 0 bases, and 10 bases lay in between.

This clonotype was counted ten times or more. This CDR3 is CATSDGDSYNEQFF. Written as DNA, the CDR3 is TGTGCCACCAGTGACGGGGACTCCTACAATGAGCAGTTCTTC. J is TRBJ2-1 and V is TRBV24-1; D possibly corresponds to TRBD2 (5 bases). The germline V gene encodes CDR1 KGHDR and CDR2 SFDVKD. Trimming took off 4 bases at V and 0 bases at J, with 6 bases between the two ends. The CDR3 has 14 residues.

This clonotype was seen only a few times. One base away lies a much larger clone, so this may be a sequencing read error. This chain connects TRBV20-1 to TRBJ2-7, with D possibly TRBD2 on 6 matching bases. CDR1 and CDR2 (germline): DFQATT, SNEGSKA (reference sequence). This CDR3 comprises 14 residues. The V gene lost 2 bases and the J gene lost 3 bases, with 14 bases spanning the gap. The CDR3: CSARSSVTNYEQYF. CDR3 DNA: TGCAGTGCTAGATCTAGCGTCACGAACTACGAGCAGTACTTC.

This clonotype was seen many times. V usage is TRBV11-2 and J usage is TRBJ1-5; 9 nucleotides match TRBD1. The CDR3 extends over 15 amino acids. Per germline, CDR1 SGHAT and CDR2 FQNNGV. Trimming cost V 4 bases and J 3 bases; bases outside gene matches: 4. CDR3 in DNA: TGTGCCAGCAGCTGGGGACAGGGAAACAATCAGCCCCAGCATTTT. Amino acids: CASSWGQGNNQPQHF.

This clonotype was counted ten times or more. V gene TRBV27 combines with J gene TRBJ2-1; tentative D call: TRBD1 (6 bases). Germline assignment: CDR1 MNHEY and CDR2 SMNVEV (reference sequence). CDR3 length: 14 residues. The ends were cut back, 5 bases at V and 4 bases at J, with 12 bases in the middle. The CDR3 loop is CASSLMTGYNEQFF. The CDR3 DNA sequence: TGTGCCAGCAGTCTGATGACAGGATACAATGAGCAGTTCTTC.

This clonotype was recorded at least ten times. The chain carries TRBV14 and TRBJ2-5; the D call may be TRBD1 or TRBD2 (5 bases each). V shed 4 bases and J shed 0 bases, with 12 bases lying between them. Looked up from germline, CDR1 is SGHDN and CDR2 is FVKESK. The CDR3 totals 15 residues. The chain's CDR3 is CASSLIGTYQETQYF. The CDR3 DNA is TGTGCCAGCAGCCTAATCGGGACGTACCAAGAGACCCAGTACTTC.

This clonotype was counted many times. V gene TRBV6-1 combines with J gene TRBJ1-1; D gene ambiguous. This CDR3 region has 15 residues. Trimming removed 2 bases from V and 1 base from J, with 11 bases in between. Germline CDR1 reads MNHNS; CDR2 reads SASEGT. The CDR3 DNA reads TGTGCCAGCAGTGAATTGGGTGTGCAGAACACTGAAGCTTTCTTT. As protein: CASSELGVQNTEAFF.

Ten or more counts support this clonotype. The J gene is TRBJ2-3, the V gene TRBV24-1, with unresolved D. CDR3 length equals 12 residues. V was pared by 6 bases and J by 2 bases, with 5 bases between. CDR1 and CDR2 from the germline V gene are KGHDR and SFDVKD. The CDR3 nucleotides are TGTGCCACCAGTCTCCACACAGATACGCAGTATTTT. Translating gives CATSLHTDTQYF.

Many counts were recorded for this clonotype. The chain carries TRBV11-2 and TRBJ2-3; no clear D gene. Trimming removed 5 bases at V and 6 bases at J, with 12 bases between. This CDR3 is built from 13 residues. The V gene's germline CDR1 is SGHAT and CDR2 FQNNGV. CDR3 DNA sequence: TGTGCCAGCAGCCTGGAACCGCGGGATACGCAGTATTTT. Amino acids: CASSLEPRDTQYF.

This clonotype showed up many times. This chain's CDR3 is CSASPINGLSYEQYF. The CDR3 nucleotides read TGCAGTGCTAGCCCCATAAACGGCCTCTCCTACGAGCAGTACTTC. The chain couples TRBV20-1 to TRBJ2-7, with D uncertain. CDR1 and CDR2 from the germline V gene are DFQATT and SNEGSKA (reference sequence). V lost 3 bases, J lost 0 bases, and 15 bases lay in between. This CDR3 has 15 amino acids.

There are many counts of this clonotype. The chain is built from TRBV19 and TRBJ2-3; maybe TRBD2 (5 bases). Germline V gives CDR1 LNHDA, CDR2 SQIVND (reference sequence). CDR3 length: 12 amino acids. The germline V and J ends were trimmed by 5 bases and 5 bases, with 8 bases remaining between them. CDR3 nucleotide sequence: TGTGCCAGTAGTTCGGGGAGAGATACGCAGTATTTT. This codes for CASSSGRDTQYF.

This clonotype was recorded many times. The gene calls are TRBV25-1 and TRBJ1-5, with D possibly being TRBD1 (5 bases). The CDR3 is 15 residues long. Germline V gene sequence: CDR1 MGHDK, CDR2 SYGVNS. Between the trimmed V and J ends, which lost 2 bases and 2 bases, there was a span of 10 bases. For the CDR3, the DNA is TGTGCCAGCAGTGAAGGGGAAGGGGGCAATCAGCCCCAGCATTTT. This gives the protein CASSEGEGGNQPQHF.

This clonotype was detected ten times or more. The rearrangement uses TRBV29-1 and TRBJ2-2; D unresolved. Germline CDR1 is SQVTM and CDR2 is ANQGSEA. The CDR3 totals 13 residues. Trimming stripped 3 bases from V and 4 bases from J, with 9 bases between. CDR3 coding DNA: TGCAGCGTTGACTCCTTTGGCACCGGGGAGCTGTTTTTT. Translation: CSVDSFGTGELFF.

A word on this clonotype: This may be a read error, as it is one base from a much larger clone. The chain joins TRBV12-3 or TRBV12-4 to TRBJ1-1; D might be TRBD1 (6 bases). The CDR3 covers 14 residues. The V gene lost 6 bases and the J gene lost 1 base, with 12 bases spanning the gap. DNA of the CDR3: TGTGCCAGCAGGCCAGCAGGGGCGAACACTGAAGCTTTCTTT. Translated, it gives CASRPAGANTEAFF.

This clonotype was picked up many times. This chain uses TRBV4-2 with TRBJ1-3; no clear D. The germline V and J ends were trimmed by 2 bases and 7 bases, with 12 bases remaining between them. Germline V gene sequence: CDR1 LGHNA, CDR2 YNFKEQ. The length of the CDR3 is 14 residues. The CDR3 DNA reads TGTGCCAGCAGCCAACTGAGGTCCCCGAACACCATATATTTT. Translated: CASSQLRSPNTIYF.

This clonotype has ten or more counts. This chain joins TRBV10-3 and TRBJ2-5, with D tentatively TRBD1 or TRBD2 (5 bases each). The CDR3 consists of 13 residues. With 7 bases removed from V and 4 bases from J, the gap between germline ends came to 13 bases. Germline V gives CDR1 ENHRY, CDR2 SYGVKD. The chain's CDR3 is CAIKGPDGETQYF. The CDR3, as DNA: TGTGCCATCAAGGGACCTGACGGAGAGACCCAGTACTTC.